Following are 25 T cell receptor beta chains from one sample sequenced in a study of T cell changes during pregnancy in multiple sclerosis. Assay: immunoSEQ multiplex PCR; the TCRdb copy retains only in-frame clones and omits some. The sample lists 70,000 to 90,000 clones; roughly 91% were seen once. The material sequenced was peripheral blood, taken in the first trimester of pregnancy. These receptors were taken from a female donor with multiple sclerosis, enrolled in a pregnancy study.

The V and J genes are TRBV5-4 and TRBJ1-2; D is possibly TRBD1 (6 bases). Germline V gives CDR1 SGHNT, CDR2 YYREEE (reference sequence). V lost 3 bases and J lost 0, with 9 bases in between. There are 14 residues in the CDR3. The CDR3 here is CASSSQGSNYGYTF. DNA of the CDR3: TGTGCCAGCAGCTCCCAGGGGTCTAACTATGGCTACACCTTC.

This chain links TRBV30 with TRBJ2-3; 9 bases map to TRBD2. The germline V gene has CDR1 GTSNPN and CDR2 SVGIG (reference sequence). V trimming: 5 bases; J trimming: 3 bases; junction bases outside the gene matches: 12. The CDR3 is made up of 16 amino acids. This CDR3 reads CAWESDSGRRTDTQYF. The CDR3, as DNA: TGTGCCTGGGAGTCGGATAGCGGGAGAAGGACAGATACGCAGTATTTT.

The CDR3 reads CASSQDLFGITEAFF. DNA of the CDR3: TGCGCCAGCAGCCAAGATCTATTCGGGATTACTGAAGCTTTCTTT. This chain joins TRBV4-1 and TRBJ1-1; D is uncertain. This CDR3 has 15 amino acids. The V and J ends lost 0 bases and 5 bases respectively, with 13 bases between them. Germline CDR1 is MGHRA and CDR2 is YSYEKL.

The chain combines TRBV5-1 with TRBJ2-3; 10 positions agree with TRBD2. The V segment lost 4 bases and the J segment 6 bases; nucleotides outside the gene matches: 14. The germline V gene encodes CDR1 SGHRS and CDR2 YFSETQ. The CDR3 covers 17 residues. The DNA for the CDR3 is TGCGCCAGCAGCCTAGGACTAGCGGTGGGGATGACGGATACGCAGTATTTT. Amino acids: CASSLGLAVGMTDTQYF. The entire variable domain, with the rest obtained from reference TRBV5-1 and TRBJ2-3, is as follows: KAGVTQTPRYLIKTRGQQVTLSCSPISGHRSVSWYQQTPGQGLQFLFEYFSETQRNKGNFPGRFSGRQFSNSRSEMNVSTLELGDSALYLCASSLGLAVGMTDTQYFGPGTRLTVL.

V is TRBV28 and J is TRBJ2-3; TRBD2 matches at 10 bases. V trimming: 4 bases; J trimming: 2 bases; junction bases outside the gene matches: 3. Germline-derived CDR1 and CDR2 are MDHEN and SYDVKM. There are 15 residues in the CDR3. CDR3 coding DNA: TGTGCCAGCAGTTCGAGCGGGAGGGCCACAGATACGCAGTATTTT. Translated: CASSSSGRATDTQYF.

The CDR3 protein is CASSFSSGTGVYEQYF. CDR3 nucleotide sequence: TGTGCCAGCAGTTTCTCTTCCGGGACAGGGGTCTACGAGCAGTACTTC. The chain links TRBV6-5 to TRBJ2-7; TRBD1 matches at 10 bases. The germline V gene encodes CDR1 MNHEY and CDR2 SVGAGI. Losses at the gene ends were 4 bases for V and 3 bases for J; bases not matched to a gene: 9. The CDR3 is 16 residues long.

This chain joins TRBV5-1 and TRBJ1-1; 8 positions agree with TRBD1. The V segment lost 4 bases and the J segment 5 bases; nucleotides outside the gene matches: 4. The CDR3 runs 13 residues. Germline V lookup: CDR1 SGHRS, CDR2 YFSETQ. In DNA, the CDR3 is TGCGCCAGCAGCAGCAGGGGGCCGACTGAAGCTTTCTTT. Protein: CASSSRGPTEAFF. The variable domain in full, with the rest retrieved from reference TRBV5-1 and TRBJ1-1, is KAGVTQTPRYLIKTRGQQVTLSCSPISGHRSVSWYQQTPGQGLQFLFEYFSETQRNKGNFPGRFSGRQFSNSRSEMNVSTLELGDSALYLCASSSRGPTEAFFGQGTRLTVV.

V and J are TRBV29-1 and TRBJ2-1; the match to TRBD2 covers 7 bases. The germline V gene has CDR1 SQVTM and CDR2 ANQGSEA. J lost 7 bases, V lost 3 bases, and 15 bases had no gene match. There are 16 residues in the CDR3. In DNA form, the CDR3 reads TGCAGCGTTGAGGGGCCCTGGGGGGGAATAATGAATGAGCAGTTCTTC. It translates to CSVEGPWGGIMNEQFF.

The DNA of the CDR3 is TGTGCCAGCAACCCCGGCAGGGCTGAGCAGTTCTTC. Translating gives CASNPGRAEQFF. This chain uses TRBV28 with TRBJ2-1, with D maybe TRBD1 (5 bases). The CDR3 covers 12 residues. Looked up from germline, CDR1 is MDHEN and CDR2 is SYDVKM. Trimming cost V 7 bases and J 9 bases, with 13 bases left between them. Full variable domain (remainder filled in from reference TRBV28 and TRBJ2-1): DVKVTQSSRYLVKRTGEKVFLECVQDMDHENMFWYRQDPGLGLRLIYFSYDVKMKEKGDIPEGYSVSREKKERFSLILESASTNQTSMYLCASNPGRAEQFFGPGTRLTVL.

The chain links TRBV5-1 to TRBJ1-5; D perhaps matches TRBD1 (5 bases). Trimming took 0 bases from V and 4 from J, leaving 11 bases between them. CDR1 and CDR2 from the germline V gene are SGHRS and YFSETQ. This CDR3 region has 15 residues. The CDR3 region is CASSLEGFPNQPQHF. The DNA for the CDR3 is TGCGCCAGCAGCTTGGAGGGGTTCCCGAATCAGCCCCAGCATTTT.

This clone was recorded once. The chain joins TRBV27 to TRBJ1-6; 9 nucleotides agree with TRBD1. CDR1 MNHEY and CDR2 SMNVEV come from the germline V gene (reference sequence). Trimming took 1 base from V and 8 from J; bases not matched to a gene: 6. The CDR3 is 16 residues long. The CDR3: CASSLFSWTGDSPLHF. CDR3 DNA: TGTGCCAGCAGTTTATTCTCTTGGACAGGGGATTCACCCCTCCACTTT.

J is TRBJ2-7 and V is TRBV12-5; TRBD2 aligns across 7 bases. The germline V gene has CDR1 LGHNT and CDR2 FRNRAP. With 5 bases clipped from V and 2 bases from J, the junction kept 6 bases outside the gene matches. The CDR3 contains 14 residues. CDR3 residues: CASGPREGTYEQYF. The CDR3 nucleotides read TGTGCTAGTGGTCCCAGGGAGGGGACCTACGAGCAGTACTTC.

The gene calls are TRBV30 and TRBJ2-3, with 8 bases fitting TRBD2. The V gene end was trimmed by 1 base and the J gene end by 4 bases; junction bases not matched to a gene: 7. The germline gives CDR1 GTSNPN, CDR2 SVGIG (reference sequence). The CDR3 is made up of 15 amino acids. CDR3 in DNA: TGTGCCTGGAGTGGAAAAGCGGGAGTTGCAGATACGCAGTATTTT. This translates into CAWSGKAGVADTQYF.

The chain recombines TRBV7-2 with TRBJ2-1; TRBD2 agrees at 8 bases. Germline CDR1 reads SGHTA; CDR2 reads FQGNSA. The CDR3 runs 15 residues. The V and J ends lost 5 bases and 0 bases, in that order; junction bases with no gene match: 3. The CDR3 DNA reads TGTGCCAGCAGCCAAACTAGCGGCTCCTACAATGAGCAGTTCTTC. It yields the protein CASSQTSGSYNEQFF.

This chain links TRBV9 with TRBJ2-2; 8 bases match TRBD1. V lost 2 bases to trimming and J lost 7 bases; unmatched junction nucleotides: 13. Germline CDR1 is SGDLS and CDR2 is YYNGEE. This CDR3 comprises 17 residues. In nucleotides, the CDR3 is TGTGCCAGCAGCGTTTCTCCCGGACAGGGAGGAATCGGGGAGCTGTTTTTT. Translation: CASSVSPGQGGIGELFF.

The gene calls are TRBV19 and TRBJ1-1; D gene ambiguous. V was clipped by 7 bases and J by 0 bases, with 9 bases between them. The CDR3 is 13 residues long. CDR1 and CDR2 (germline): LNHDA, SQIVND (reference sequence). The CDR3 DNA reads TGTGCCAGTAAGAAACACATGAACACTGAAGCTTTCTTT. Protein sequence: CASKKHMNTEAFF. Full variable domain (rest looked up from reference TRBV19 and TRBJ1-1): DGGITQSPKYLFRKEGQNVTLSCEQNLNHDAMYWYRQDPGQGLRLIYYSQIVNDFQKGDIAEGYSVSREKKESFPLTVTSAQKNPTAFYLCASKKHMNTEAFFGQGTRLTVV.

The chain recombines TRBV5-1 with TRBJ2-5; possible D gene TRBD1, 5 bases. The CDR3 runs 13 residues. V was trimmed by 0 bases and J by 2 bases, leaving 5 bases between them. Looked up from germline, CDR1 is SGHRS and CDR2 is YFSETQ. The CDR3 DNA reads as TGCGCCAGCAGCTTGGGACAGCAAGAGACCCAGTACTTC. Translated: CASSLGQQETQYF. The full variable domain, its missing parts supplied by reference TRBV5-1 and TRBJ2-5, is KAGVTQTPRYLIKTRGQQVTLSCSPISGHRSVSWYQQTPGQGLQFLFEYFSETQRNKGNFPGRFSGRQFSNSRSEMNVSTLELGDSALYLCASSLGQQETQYFGPGTRLLVL.

This chain connects TRBV7-9 to TRBJ1-1, with D possibly being TRBD1 (5 bases). This CDR3 region has 15 residues. The germline CDR1 and CDR2 sequences are SEHNR and FQNEAQ (reference sequence). The ends were cut back, 5 bases at V and 0 bases at J, with 13 bases in the middle. CDR3 DNA sequence: TGTGCCAGCAGCCGAAGCGGGACGATGAACACTGAAGCTTTCTTT. Its protein is CASSRSGTMNTEAFF. Variable domain in full (rest from reference TRBV7-9 and TRBJ1-1): DTGVSQNPRHKITKRGQNVTFRCDPISEHNRLYWYRQTLGQGPEFLTYFQNEAQLEKSRLLSDRFSAERPKGSFSTLEIQRTEQGDSAMYLCASSRSGTMNTEAFFGQGTRLTVV.

The gene calls are TRBV19 and TRBJ1-5, with TRBD1 matching over 8 bases. The germline V gene has CDR1 LNHDA and CDR2 SQIVND (reference sequence). This CDR3 is built from 14 residues. With 5 bases clipped from V and 4 bases from J, the junction kept 4 bases outside the gene matches. As DNA, the CDR3 is TGTGCCAGTAGTCTTACAGGGGGTAATCAGCCCCAGCATTTT. Its protein is CASSLTGGNQPQHF.

The chain has TRBV5-1 and TRBJ2-7; tentatively, D is TRBD1 (6 bases). The CDR3 sequence is 13 residues long. Trimming removed 6 bases from V and 1 base from J, with 11 bases in between. Germline-derived CDR1 and CDR2 are SGHRS and YFSETQ. CDR3 in amino acids: CASKVRGSYEQYF. The CDR3, as DNA: TGCGCCAGCAAGGTTAGGGGGTCCTACGAGCAGTACTTC.

The V and J genes are TRBV15 and TRBJ1-2, with no clear D. V lost 3 bases to trimming and J lost 7 bases, with 12 bases between them. Germline CDR1 and CDR2: LNHNV and YYDKDF (reference sequence). This CDR3 is built from 13 residues. In DNA form, the CDR3 reads TGTGCCACCAGCAGTGATCTGGCAGGTGGCTACACCTTC. Protein sequence: CATSSDLAGGYTF.

The chain joins TRBV9 to TRBJ1-6; D uncertain. CDR1 and CDR2 (germline): SGDLS, YYNGEE. The CDR3 is made up of 12 amino acids. V was trimmed by 4 bases and J by 6 bases, leaving 5 bases between them. The CDR3 region is CASSLSNSPLHF. The CDR3 region has the DNA TGTGCCAGCAGCCTGAGTAATTCACCCCTCCACTTT.

The genes are TRBV25-1 and TRBJ2-1; D might be TRBD2 (5 bases). The length of the CDR3 is 14 residues. From germline, CDR1 is MGHDK and CDR2 SYGVNS. V was cut by 4 bases and J by 5 bases, with 12 bases left in between. CDR3 residues: CASSVSTTDNEQFF. The CDR3 DNA is TGTGCCAGCAGTGTTTCGACTACCGACAATGAGCAGTTCTTC.

The V call is TRBV2, the J call TRBJ2-7, with D maybe TRBD2 (6 bases). Trimming removed 8 bases at V and 3 bases at J, with 14 bases between. The germline gives CDR1 SNHLY, CDR2 FYNNEI. This CDR3 is built from 13 residues. The DNA for the CDR3 is TGTGCCAGCGATGGAGGGCAAGACTACGAGCAGTACTTC. Encoded protein: CASDGGQDYEQYF. Full variable domain (missing parts from reference TRBV2 and TRBJ2-7): EPEVTQTPSHQVTQMGQEVILRCVPISNHLYFYWYRQILGQKVEFLVSFYNNEISEKSEIFDDQFSVERPDGSNFTLKIRSTKLEDSAMYFCASDGGQDYEQYFGPGTRLTVT.

This chain connects TRBV21-1 to TRBJ1-1; the table names TRBD1, a call not compared with the DNA. TRBV21-1 counts as a pseudogene. This CDR3 comprises 13 residues. The CDR3 coding sequence is TGTGCCAGCATCCTCCTCAGGGCGCCTGGGGCTTTCTTT. This gives the protein CASILLRAPGAFF.